This TCR beta chain was captured by sequencing in a study of cytomegalovirus exposure and HLA in healthy donors. For the study at large: There were 65 million to 85 million unique TCRs (from HLA-typed donors) in an early data release.

Primers included in the PCR were 60 Vbeta and 13 Jbeta primers. Data came from immunoSEQ multiplex PCR; TCRdb stores just in-frame clones and leaves some out. The table has 150,000 to 250,000 clones, about 80% seen once. Germline CDR1 and CDR2: SGHAT and FQNNGV. J was trimmed by 3 bases and V by 5 bases; bases with no gene match: 4. The CDR3 contains 15 residues. This rearrangement joins TRBV11-2 to TRBJ2-7; TRBD2 aligns across 13 bases. The source is a woman in her 30s in good health and CMV-seropositive. Sequencing used PBMCs. The CDR3 DNA reads TGTGCCAGCAGCCCGGGGACTAGCGGGGACTACGAGCAGTACTTC. It specifies CASSPGTSGDYEQYF.